This is a list of T cell receptor beta chains from one sample in a study of T cell responses to AZD1222 COVID-19 vaccine. TCRdb's table, derived via immunoSEQ multiplex PCR, lists solely in-frame clones and lacks some. The table includes approximately 74,000 clones, about 85% detected once. The starting material was peripheral blood, obtained 28 days after the second AZD1222 dose. These receptors originate from an adult who received the AZD1222 COVID-19 vaccine. CDR3s include the opening cysteine and the closing phenylalanine or tryptophan. Fields, in order: D gene, V gene, J gene, clone size, CDR3 DNA, CDR3 protein. The D gene is left open where the match is weak. For some rows the clone size is stated as once, few or many, or as a class when expanded; others skip it.

TRBD1	TRBV3-1/TRBV3-2	TRBJ1-5	-	TGTGCCAGCAGCCAAGGTACAGGGGGGAATCAGCCCCAGCATTTT	CASSQGTGGNQPQHF
TRBD2	TRBV7-6	TRBJ2-7	-	TGTGCCAGCAGCTTAGGAACTAGCGGGACCTACGAGCAGTACTTC	CASSLGTSGTYEQYF
-	TRBV7-8	TRBJ1-4	-	TGTGCCAGCAGCTTCCCCTCCCGTCTCGGCGGGGCTAATGAAAAACTGTTTTTT	CASSFPSRLGGANEKLFF
-	TRBV18	TRBJ2-7	-	TGTGCCAGCTCACAAAGGACAGAATCCTACGAGCAGTACTTC	CASSQRTESYEQYF
-	TRBV18	TRBJ1-1	few	TGTGCCAGCTCACCATTCCGGGAGGTTGGCACTGAAGCTTTCTTT	CASSPFREVGTEAFF
TRBD1	TRBV11-2	TRBJ1-2	-	TGTGCCAGCAGCCCGGGACAGGGTTTCGGCTACACCTTC	CASSPGQGFGYTF
-	TRBV2	TRBJ1-1	-	TGTGCCAGCAGTGTTCTAGCCGGGAACACTGAAGCTTTCTTT	CASSVLAGNTEAFF
-	TRBV6-5	TRBJ1-6	-	TGTGCCAGCAGTTACTCGAAAGGGAGTTCACCCCTCCACTTT	CASSYSKGSSPLHF
TRBD1	TRBV10-3	TRBJ1-1	-	TGTGCCATCAGTGAACGACAGGGAGAAACTGAAGCTTTCTTT	CAISERQGETEAFF
-	TRBV6-5	TRBJ1-6	-	TGTGCCAGCAGTTACTCGGCGCAGGGGTGGGTTTCACCCCTCCACTTT	CASSYSAQGWVSPLHF
TRBD1	TRBV30	TRBJ1-5	-	TGTGCCTGGAGAGGGACAGCCTTCAATCAGCCCCAGCATTTT	CAWRGTAFNQPQHF
-	TRBV6-6	TRBJ1-3	-	TGTGCCAGCAGCCGACCTCGAGGGGCGATCTCTGGAAACACCATATATTTT	CASSRPRGAISGNTIYF
TRBD1	TRBV6-6	TRBJ2-1	few	TGTGCCAGCAGTTACGGGACAGGGCCATACAATGAGCAGTTCTTC	CASSYGTGPYNEQFF
-	TRBV7-3	TRBJ1-1	-	TGTGCCAGCAGCCTAACACCTAGAACTGAAGCTTTCTTT	CASSLTPRTEAFF
-	TRBV19	TRBJ1-1	once	TGTGCCAGTAGTATGGGAGTCAGAATCAACACTGAAGCTTTCTTT	CASSMGVRINTEAFF
TRBD1	TRBV6-5	TRBJ1-2	-	TGTGCCAGCAGTTACTCGCAGGGGGCAGCTAACTATGGCTACACCTTC	CASSYSQGAANYGYTF
-	TRBV2	TRBJ2-6	-	TGTGCCAGCAGCGCCAGGGTCTCTGGGGCCAACGTCCTGACTTTC	CASSARVSGANVLTF
-	TRBV5-1	TRBJ2-4	-	TGCGCCAGCAGCTTGGGGCCGGCCAAAAACATTCAGTACTTC	CASSLGPAKNIQYF
TRBD1	TRBV7-2	TRBJ1-1	-	TGTGCCAGCAGCGCCCACAGGGGGATAGCTGAAGCTTTCTTT	CASSAHRGIAEAFF
-	TRBV27	TRBJ1-4	-	TGTGCCAGCAGCCAGAGGGGTAATGAAAAACTGTTTTTT	CASSQRGNEKLFF
-	TRBV30	TRBJ1-1	-	TGTGCCTGGAGCAGAGGGGGGCAGTGGAACACTGAAGCTTTCTTT	CAWSRGGQWNTEAFF
TRBD1	TRBV20-1	TRBJ1-5	-	TGCAGTGCTAGTTCAGGGGGACAGGGAACTGATAGCAATCAGCCCCAGCATTTT	CSASSGGQGTDSNQPQHF
-	TRBV7-8	TRBJ1-1	-	TGTGCCAGCAGCTTAATAGACGACACTGAAGCTTTCTTT	CASSLIDDTEAFF
-	TRBV7-9	TRBJ2-3	few	TGTGCCAGCAGCCCCCGGCCCGTCCCTCACGGCACAGATACGCAGTATTTT	CASSPRPVPHGTDTQYF